This T cell receptor (beta chain) was found in a study of tumor and adjacent non-tumor tissue in lung cancer. Study summary: Patients comprised some eleven adenocarcinoma, 2 squamous cell carcinoma and 1 small cell lung cancer. The patients, 9 to 11 men and about five women, were about 31 to 85 with stage I to III disease. Study-wide findings and caveats: Significantly higher TCR diversity was found in tumor than normal lung. Normal lung showed higher cumulative top 100 clone frequency than tumor.

To note about this clonotype: Its antigen remains unknown. Because the CDR3 is missing its conserved closing phenylalanine or tryptophan, this is likely a read error.

The template was RNA from unsorted bulk tissue. More than 3 cm separated this lung sample from the edge of the tumor. CDR1 and CDR2 from the germline V gene are MDHEN and SYDVKM. The CDR3 extends over 14 amino acids. Three rounds of nested PCR, following a modified ARM-PCR protocol, produced the TCRbeta library. MiXCR was run by TCRdb on the multiplex PCR reads, yielding one entry per CDR3 protein. The sample lists tens of thousands of distinct CDR3 sequences; around 59% were seen once. The TCR originated in a woman in her 70s with non-small cell lung cancer. The V gene is TRBV28, the J gene TRBJ2-7; perhaps TRBD1 as D (6 bases). Sequencing used distant non-tumor lung tissue. The CDR3 DNA reads TGTACCAGCAGGCCCTCCCGAAACAGGGACGAGCAGTACCTC. Residues: CTSRPSRNRDEQYL.